The 20 T cell receptor beta chains reported below all come from one sample, sequenced in a study of blood T cell repertoires in COVID-19. Method: immunoSEQ multiplex PCR; TCRdb's copy keeps in-frame clones and lacks some. The table records more than 120,000 clones, under 90% of them present only once. Sequencing input: PBMCs or T cells enriched from blood (not recorded which). All receptors derive from a man aged 45-65 years in a cohort exposed to, infected with or recovered from COVID-19 (not recorded which).

This clone showed up just a few times. The chain employs TRBV7-9 and TRBJ2-5; 8 positions match TRBD2. The CDR3 covers 16 residues. Germline CDR1 is SEHNR and CDR2 is FQNEAQ (reference sequence). The V gene end was trimmed by 5 bases and the J gene end by 2 bases; junction bases not matched to a gene: 10. CDR3 sequence reads: CASSPGGSRTQETQYF. The CDR3 nucleotides are TGTGCCAGCAGCCCGGGGGGGTCTAGGACTCAAGAGACCCAGTACTTC.

This chain joins TRBV7-2 and TRBJ1-1; a weak D match, TRBD1 (6 bases). CDR1 is SGHTA, CDR2 FQGNSA, per germline. V gave up 2 bases and J gave up 5 bases, with 15 bases separating them. The length of the CDR3 is 15 residues. CDR3 region: CASSLQQGGGTEAFF. CDR3 nucleotides: TGTGCCAGCAGCTTACAACAGGGCGGGGGTACTGAAGCTTTCTTT.

This chain links TRBV6-6 with TRBJ2-1; 9 bases are a match to TRBD2. This CDR3 has 14 amino acids. V lost 10 bases to trimming and J lost 8 bases; unmatched junction nucleotides: 12. Germline CDR1 reads MNHNY; CDR2 reads SVGAGI (reference sequence). As DNA, the CDR3 is TGTGCCACCACCTGGGCGGGGGGGCCCGATGAGCAGTTCTTC. Translated, it gives CATTWAGGPDEQFF.

This clone was counted a single time. This chain connects TRBV6-2 or TRBV6-3 to TRBJ1-2, with 7 bases lining up with TRBD1. With 2 bases clipped from V and 0 bases from J, the junction kept 12 bases outside the gene matches. The germline V gene has CDR1 MNHEY and CDR2 SVGEGT. The length of the CDR3 is 18 residues. The CDR3 coding sequence is TGTGCCAGCAGTTACGCCGGACAGGACCTGGAAGCTAACTATGGCTACACCTTC. Protein sequence: CASSYAGQDLEANYGYTF.

The chain joins TRBV24-1 to TRBJ2-7; 9 bases are a match to TRBD1. The trim removed 5 bases at V and 2 bases at J, leaving 3 bases unmatched. The CDR3 has 14 amino acids. CDR1 is KGHDR, CDR2 SFDVKD, per germline. The CDR3: CATSAGTGPYEQYF. The CDR3, as DNA: TGTGCCACCAGTGCAGGGACAGGGCCCTACGAGCAGTACTTC.

The rearrangement joins TRBV3-1 (or the pseudogene TRBV3-2) to TRBJ2-2; D is unclear. Germline loops: CDR1 LGHDT, CDR2 YNNKEL (reference sequence). V dropped 3 bases and J dropped 4 bases, with 15 bases sitting between them. The CDR3 loop spans 16 amino acids. CDR3 coding DNA: TGTGCCAGCAGCCACAGACACCCGAGACGCACCGGGGAGCTGTTTTTT. As protein: CASSHRHPRRTGELFF.

The chain joins TRBV7-9 to TRBJ2-1, with D unclear. Germline V lookup: CDR1 SEHNR, CDR2 FQNEAQ (reference sequence). The CDR3 has 14 amino acids. With 6 bases removed from V and 3 bases from J, the gap between germline ends came to 12 bases. The CDR3 spells CASRHVGFYNEQFF. CDR3 DNA: TGTGCCAGCAGGCATGTCGGGTTCTACAATGAGCAGTTCTTC.

The V and J genes are TRBV7-7 and TRBJ2-3, with D unresolved. The CDR3 has 15 amino acids. The germline V gene has CDR1 SSHAT and CDR2 FNYEAQ (reference sequence). The V gene lost 1 base and the J gene lost 3 bases, with 11 bases spanning the gap. CDR3 sequence: CASSLGRGVTDTQYF. CDR3 coding DNA: TGTGCCAGCAGCTTAGGTCGCGGAGTTACAGATACGCAGTATTTT. The whole variable domain, remainder taken from reference TRBV7-7 and TRBJ2-3, is GAGVSQSPRYKVTKRGQDVTLRCDPISSHATLYWYQQALGQGPEFLTYFNYEAQPDKSGLPSDRFSAERPEGSISTLTIQRTEQRDSAMYRCASSLGRGVTDTQYFGPGTRLTVL.

The chain recombines TRBV30 with TRBJ2-7, with D perhaps matching TRBD1 (6 bases). V shed 0 bases and J shed 9 bases, with 12 bases lying between them. Looked up from germline, CDR1 is GTSNPN and CDR2 is SVGIG (reference sequence). The CDR3 has 12 amino acids. CDR3 residues: CAWSVPGTPQYF. The CDR3 DNA follows: TGTGCCTGGAGTGTACCAGGGACACCGCAGTACTTC. Combining the CDR3 with reference TRBV30 and TRBJ2-7 gives the whole variable domain SQTIHQWPATLVQPVGSPLSLECTVEGTSNPNLYWYRQAAGRGLQLLFYSVGIGQISSEVPQNLSASRPQDRQFILSSKKLLLSDSGFYLCAWSVPGTPQYFGPGTRLTVT.

The CDR3: CASSSVGGAYEQYF. For the CDR3, the DNA is TGTGCCAGCAGCTCGGTGGGGGGAGCCTACGAGCAGTACTTC. The chain uses TRBV7-2 and TRBJ2-7; tentatively, D is TRBD2 (6 bases). Trimming cost V 4 bases and J 2 bases, with 12 bases left between them. Germline V gene sequence: CDR1 SGHTA, CDR2 FQGNSA. The CDR3 is 14 residues long.

The gene calls are TRBV10-3 and TRBJ2-5; D is perhaps TRBD1 (6 bases). The V gene's germline CDR1 is ENHRY and CDR2 SYGVKD. V was shortened by 7 bases and J by 5 bases, with 11 bases between the two germline ends. This CDR3 spans 12 amino acids. CDR3 DNA sequence: TGTGCCATCATGGGTACAGGGGAGACCCAGTACTTC. Protein sequence: CAIMGTGETQYF.

V usage is TRBV7-5 and J usage is TRBJ1-5. TRBV7-5 is tagged as a pseudogene. This CDR3 is 18 amino acids long. The CDR3 DNA reads as TGTGCCAGAAGCTCCGCTCGATGGGCCCGGGAGGGCAATCAGCCCCAGCATTTT. Translating gives CARSSARWAREGNQPQHF.

V gene TRBV5-4 combines with J gene TRBJ2-5, with D tentatively TRBD2 (6 bases). Trimming removed 2 bases from V and 3 bases from J, with 8 bases in between. Germline V gene data show CDR1 as SGHNT and CDR2 as YYREEE (reference sequence). There are 13 residues in the CDR3. CDR3 in amino acids: CASSFGGEETQYF. CDR3 sequence (DNA): TGTGCCAGCAGCTTTGGAGGGGAAGAGACCCAGTACTTC.

V and J are TRBV28 and TRBJ1-5; tentatively, D is TRBD1 (6 bases). The CDR3 covers 15 residues. V gave up 6 bases and J gave up 2 bases, with 14 bases separating them. The germline V gene has CDR1 MDHEN and CDR2 SYDVKM. In nucleotides, the CDR3 is TGTGCCAGCAGCAGTACAGGGTCTCGCAATCAGCCCCAGCATTTT. Its protein is CASSSTGSRNQPQHF. The entire variable domain, with the rest obtained from reference TRBV28 and TRBJ1-5, is as follows: DVKVTQSSRYLVKRTGEKVFLECVQDMDHENMFWYRQDPGLGLRLIYFSYDVKMKEKGDIPEGYSVSREKKERFSLILESASTNQTSMYLCASSSTGSRNQPQHFGDGTRLSIL.

The chain carries TRBV7-9 and TRBJ2-1; weak D call: TRBD2 (7 bases). Germline CDR1 SEHNR, CDR2 FQNEAQ (reference sequence). V was clipped by 0 bases and J by 5 bases, with 11 bases between them. CDR3 size: 15 residues. The CDR3 sequence is CASSLAGGAHNEQFF. The CDR3 region has the DNA TGTGCCAGCAGCTTAGCGGGGGGGGCCCACAATGAGCAGTTCTTC.

The V and J genes are TRBV24-1 and TRBJ1-2, with 9 bases lining up with TRBD1. The germline V gene encodes CDR1 KGHDR and CDR2 SFDVKD. The CDR3 consists of 15 residues. The V gene end was trimmed by 2 bases and the J gene end by 2 bases; junction bases not matched to a gene: 2. The CDR3 region is CATSDSGTGNYGYTF. The DNA for the CDR3 is TGTGCCACCAGTGATTCCGGGACAGGGAACTATGGCTACACCTTC.

V gene TRBV11-3 combines with J gene TRBJ2-3, with 10 bases fitting TRBD2. The germline V gene has CDR1 SGHNT and CDR2 YENEEA. The CDR3 contains 16 residues. V trimming: 7 bases; J trimming: 4 bases; junction bases outside the gene matches: 11. In DNA, the CDR3 is TGTGCCAGCACCCACAGCGGGGGGGAACCCCCAGATACGCAGTATTTT. Translating gives CASTHSGGEPPDTQYF.

There are many counts of this clone. The V and J genes are TRBV30 and TRBJ1-5, with unresolved D. V lost 4 bases, J lost 3 bases, and 10 bases lay in between. The V gene's germline CDR1 is GTSNPN and CDR2 SVGIG (reference sequence). The CDR3 loop spans 13 amino acids. For the CDR3, the DNA is TGTGCCTGGAACCGGGAAAACAATCAGCCCCAGCATTTT. This codes for CAWNRENNQPQHF.

The rearrangement links TRBV11-2 to TRBJ1-3; the D gene is possibly TRBD1 (6 bases). The CDR3 length is 15 residues. Germline loops: CDR1 SGHAT, CDR2 FQNNGV. Trimming shortened V by 1 base and J by 8 bases, and 15 bases separated the two germline ends. The CDR3 nucleotides read TGTGCCAGCAGCTTAGCAAATTACAGGGAAGACACCATATATTTT. Translated: CASSLANYREDTIYF.

V is TRBV18 and J is TRBJ1-4, with D maybe TRBD1 (6 bases). Trimming left V 6 bases short and J 0 bases short, with 11 bases between. Germline V gene data show CDR1 as KGHSH and CDR2 as LQKENI. CDR3 length equals 15 residues. DNA of the CDR3: TGTGCCAGCTCCCAACAGGGACCAACTAATGAAAAACTGTTTTTT. It codes for CASSQQGPTNEKLFF.